This passage covers 16 T cell receptor beta chains from one sample sequenced in a study of CD8 T cells in ankylosing spondylitis. Findings and caveats of the study: Ankylosing spondylitis blood appeared to be characterized by a TCR beta motif of roughly eight highly homologous variants.

The antigens these receptors bind are not known. A single record per CDR3 protein comes from TCRdb applying MiXCR to the 5' RACE reads. This table has 130,000 or so distinct CDR3 sequences, roughly a sixth appearing once. The specimen sequenced was blood, either unsorted or a sorted T cell fraction (not recorded which). These receptors originate from a male donor with ankylosing spondylitis.

This clonotype was counted only a few times. V usage is TRBV28 and J usage is TRBJ1-5; D call uncertain. CDR1 MDHEN and CDR2 SYDVKM come from the germline V gene. Trimming pared 5 bases from V and 0 bases from J, leaving 20 bases between. The CDR3 runs to 18 residues. CDR3 coding DNA: TGTGCCAGCAGTCCGGGGTTGTCGACTAAGGGTAGCAATCAGCCCCAGCATTTT. It is translated as CASSPGLSTKGSNQPQHF.

This clonotype was observed a few times. The CDR3 bases are TGTGCCAGCAGTGAGGGGGTCTGGACTGAAGCTTTCTTT. Translation: CASSEGVWTEAFF. The V and J genes are TRBV2 and TRBJ1-1; D possibly corresponds to TRBD1 (5 bases). CDR1 is SNHLY, CDR2 FYNNEI, per germline. V was trimmed by 3 bases and J by 5 bases, leaving 10 bases between them. The CDR3 has 13 amino acids.

This clonotype has only a few counts. This chain links TRBV12-3 or TRBV12-4 with TRBJ2-1; 7 bases are shared with TRBD1. V trimming: 3 bases; J trimming: 15 bases; junction bases outside the gene matches: 5. The CDR3 has 11 residues. The CDR3 here is CASSLGQWRFF. CDR3 DNA: TGTGCCAGCAGTTTGGGACAGTGGAGGTTCTTC.

This clonotype was picked up a small number of times. This chain connects TRBV5-1 to TRBJ1-1; D unclear. The CDR3 has 10 amino acids. With 9 bases removed from V and 6 bases from J, the gap between germline ends came to 9 bases. Germline CDR1 reads SGHRS; CDR2 reads YFSETQ. CDR3 DNA sequence: TGCGCCACCCGCGCGGCTGAAGCTTTCTTT. Its translation is CATRAAEAFF. The variable domain in full, with the rest retrieved from reference TRBV5-1 and TRBJ1-1, is KAGVTQTPRYLIKTRGQQVTLSCSPISGHRSVSWYQQTPGQGLQFLFEYFSETQRNKGNFPGRFSGRQFSNSRSEMNVSTLELGDSALYLCATRAAEAFFGQGTRLTVV.

About this clonotype itself: The junction shows a germline mismatch at one end, possibly a read error. This sequence joins TRBV27 and TRBJ2-7; 8 bases line up with TRBD2. CDR1 is MNHEY, CDR2 SMNVEV, per germline (reference sequence). This CDR3 is 14 amino acids long. CDR3 sequence (DNA): TGTGCCAGCAGTCCGGGACTAGTCTCCAACGAGCAGTACTTC. Its protein is CASSPGLVSNEQYF.

The chain combines TRBV29-1 with TRBJ1-5; D unclear. The CDR3 extends over 12 amino acids. Germline V lookup: CDR1 SQVTM, CDR2 ANQGSEA. V was clipped by 7 bases and J by 7 bases, with 14 bases between them. CDR3 coding DNA: TGCAGCGCTTCAGAGCTCGGCCAGCCCCAGCATTTT. This encodes CSASELGQPQHF.

This clonotype has just a few counts. The rearrangement joins TRBV7-8 to TRBJ2-7; possibly TRBD2 for D (5 bases). Germline loops: CDR1 SGHVS, CDR2 FQNEAQ. The CDR3 has 13 amino acids. Trimming removed 5 bases at V and 6 bases at J, with 14 bases between. In DNA, the CDR3 is TGTGCCAGCAGCCTTAGCGACCCTCGCGAGCAGTACTTC. Translation: CASSLSDPREQYF.

The V and J genes are TRBV4-1 and TRBJ2-1, with D possibly TRBD2 on 6 matching bases. Germline loops: CDR1 MGHRA, CDR2 YSYEKL. The CDR3 length is 16 residues. V was pared by 4 bases and J by 8 bases, with 21 bases between. This chain's CDR3 is CASSLRFEETGDEQFF. In DNA form, the CDR3 reads TGCGCCAGCAGCCTAAGATTCGAGGAGACGGGGGATGAGCAGTTCTTC.

This clonotype was seen a handful of times. The V and J genes are TRBV28 and TRBJ2-7; no clear D gene. Between the trimmed V and J ends, which lost 7 bases and 2 bases, there was a span of 6 bases. The CDR3 has 11 residues. Per the germline V gene, CDR1 is MDHEN and CDR2 is SYDVKM. DNA of the CDR3: TGTGCCAGCACCGACACCTACGAGCAGTACTTC. It is translated as CASTDTYEQYF.

This clonotype has a count of ten or more. The rearrangement uses TRBV12-3 or TRBV12-4 and TRBJ2-2; tentative D call: TRBD2 (5 bases). Trimming removed 1 base from V and 7 bases from J, with 10 bases in between. The CDR3 contains 14 residues. The DNA of the CDR3 is TGTGCCAGCAGTTTAGGTGGGAGCGGCGGGGAGCTGTTTTTT. Translated, it gives CASSLGGSGGELFF.

This clonotype was observed at least ten times. The CDR3 spells CASSTLVGELFF. The CDR3 coding sequence is TGTGCCAGCAGTACCCTCGTCGGGGAGCTGTTTTTT. The chain employs TRBV6-6 and TRBJ2-2, with D unresolved. This CDR3 has 12 amino acids. Germline V gene sequence: CDR1 MNHNY, CDR2 SVGAGI (reference sequence). Deletions cut 5 bases from V and 7 bases from J, with 8 bases between.

This clonotype has more than one count but fewer than ten. The chain joins TRBV27 to TRBJ2-1, with D unresolved. V was cut by 7 bases and J by 5 bases, with 15 bases left in between. CDR3 length: 14 amino acids. Germline V gene sequence: CDR1 MNHEY, CDR2 SMNVEV (reference sequence). The CDR3: CASTEPVGDNEQFF. For the CDR3, the DNA is TGTGCCAGCACGGAGCCGGTTGGGGACAATGAGCAGTTCTTC.

This chain uses TRBV4-3 with TRBJ2-3, with D perhaps matching TRBD1 or TRBD2 (5 bases each). Trimming took 0 bases from V and 5 from J, leaving 12 bases between them. The CDR3 covers 15 residues. Germline CDR1 is LGHNA and CDR2 is YSLEER. The DNA for the CDR3 is TGCGCCAGCAGCCAAGATCCGGGGCTTCAAGATACGCAGTATTTT. The encoded protein is CASSQDPGLQDTQYF.

The chain joins TRBV27 to TRBJ2-7; D uncertain. Trimming stripped 1 base from V and 1 base from J, with 8 bases between. The CDR3 is made up of 14 amino acids. Per germline, CDR1 MNHEY and CDR2 SMNVEV (reference sequence). The CDR3 nucleotides read TGTGCCAGCAGTTTATTCCCATCGTCCTACGAGCAGTACTTC. Its translation is CASSLFPSSYEQYF.

This clonotype showed up just a few times. This sequence joins TRBV7-9 and TRBJ1-6; 7 nucleotides agree with TRBD1. The CDR3 is made up of 15 amino acids. Germline V CDR1 and CDR2: SEHNR, FQNEAQ (reference sequence). J gave up 8 bases and V 3 bases, and 7 bases lay outside the gene matches. The CDR3 is CASSFLDRADSPLHF. The CDR3 DNA reads TGTGCCAGCAGCTTCCTCGACAGGGCTGATTCACCCCTCCACTTT.

The gene calls are TRBV6-2 or TRBV6-3 and TRBJ2-2; D uncertain. CDR1 and CDR2 from the germline V gene are MNHEY and SVGEGT. Trimming left V 7 bases short and J 2 bases short, with 8 bases between. This CDR3 has 13 amino acids. This CDR3 is CASTISNTGELFF. The CDR3 nucleotides are TGTGCCAGCACCATATCCAACACCGGGGAGCTGTTTTTT.